These 19 T cell receptor beta chains originate from one sample sequenced in a study of blood T cell repertoires in COVID-19. Libraries were prepared by immunoSEQ multiplex PCR; TCRdb keeps only in-frame clonotypes and omits some of them. The sample records 60,000 to 90,000 clones, 65% to 90% being singletons. Specimen: peripheral blood. The receptors derive from a woman aged 45-60 years with acute or convalescent COVID-19.

The chain employs TRBV28 and TRBJ1-5, with D unresolved. V was cut by 7 bases and J by 6 bases, with 13 bases left in between. In germline, CDR1 is MDHEN, CDR2 SYDVKM. CDR3 length: 13 residues. Here the CDR3 DNA reads TGTGCCAGCACTAACCTATTACGTCAGCCCCAGCATTTT. Its protein product is CASTNLLRQPQHF.

This sequence joins TRBV27 and TRBJ2-3, with a possible D match to TRBD1 (5 bases). The CDR3 length is 14 residues. The germline V and J ends were trimmed by 5 bases and 4 bases, with 13 bases remaining between them. The germline gives CDR1 MNHEY, CDR2 SMNVEV (reference sequence). This chain's CDR3 is CASSRQLGSDTQYF. The CDR3 DNA is TGTGCCAGCAGTCGACAGTTGGGGTCAGATACGCAGTATTTT.

V and J are TRBV28 and TRBJ2-7, with 14 bases lining up with TRBD2. Trimming cost V 2 bases and J 3 bases; bases outside gene matches: 6. Per the germline V gene, CDR1 is MDHEN and CDR2 is SYDVKM. The CDR3 covers 17 residues. The chain's CDR3 is CASSLEGTSGRHYEQYF. DNA of the CDR3: TGTGCCAGCAGTTTAGAAGGGACTAGCGGGAGACACTACGAGCAGTACTTC.

The rearrangement joins TRBV28 to TRBJ1-2, with 7 bases identical to TRBD1. CDR3 length equals 13 residues. The V gene end was trimmed by 6 bases and the J gene end by 8 bases; junction bases not matched to a gene: 9. The germline V gene encodes CDR1 MDHEN and CDR2 SYDVKM. The CDR3 region is CASRPPTGEGYTF. The CDR3 bases are TGTGCCAGCAGGCCCCCCACAGGGGAAGGCTACACCTTC.

This clone was seen more than once but under ten times. CDR3 sequence reads: CASSQAPSGLLDEQYF. CDR3 bases: TGTGCCAGCAGCCAAGCCCCTAGCGGGCTTTTGGACGAGCAGTACTTC. V and J are TRBV3-1 (or the pseudogene TRBV3-2) and TRBJ2-7; 8 nucleotides line up with TRBD2. V shed 1 base and J 5 bases; nucleotides not matched to a gene: 10. This CDR3 comprises 16 residues. Per the germline V gene, CDR1 is LGHDT and CDR2 is YNNKEL (reference sequence).

The V call is TRBV4-3, the J call TRBJ2-7; D is possibly TRBD2 (7 bases). V shed 1 base and J shed 2 bases, with 9 bases lying between them. The CDR3 has 14 residues. Germline values: CDR1 LGHNA, CDR2 YSLEER. In DNA, the CDR3 is TGCGCCAGCAGCCAAGCGCGGGGGCCCTACGAGCAGTACTTC. It codes for CASSQARGPYEQYF.

The chain has TRBV4-3 and TRBJ1-1, with TRBD1 identical over 7 bases. The CDR3 has 15 residues. Germline V gene sequence: CDR1 LGHNA, CDR2 YSLEER. The V gene end was trimmed by 1 base and the J gene end by 1 base; junction bases not matched to a gene: 3. In DNA, the CDR3 is TGCGCCAGCAGCCAAGTGGGACAGTGGAACACTGAAGCTTTCTTT. Translated, it gives CASSQVGQWNTEAFF.

The chain recombines TRBV7-3 with TRBJ2-2; 7 bases are shared with TRBD2. The CDR3 runs to 15 residues. Germline trimming cut 5 bases from V and 0 bases from J; bases unmatched to any gene: 3. Looked up from germline, CDR1 is SGHTA and CDR2 is FQGTGA. The CDR3 DNA reads as TGTGCCAGCAGCCGACTAGCCTCGAACACCGGGGAGCTGTTTTTT. The encoded protein is CASSRLASNTGELFF. Supplemented by reference TRBV7-3 and TRBJ2-2, the full variable domain reads GAGVSQTPSNKVTEKGKYVELRCDPISGHTALYWYRQSLGQGPEFLIYFQGTGAADDSGLPNDRFFAVRPEGSVSTLKIQRTERGDSAVYLCASSRLASNTGELFFGEGSRLTVL.

The chain recombines TRBV11-2 with TRBJ1-2; weak D call: TRBD1 (5 bases). Germline CDR1 SGHAT, CDR2 FQNNGV. The CDR3 is made up of 14 amino acids. Trimming pared 5 bases from V and 4 bases from J, leaving 14 bases between. The CDR3 loop is CASSPIRGSYGYTF. CDR3 nucleotide sequence: TGTGCCAGCAGCCCAATAAGGGGTTCCTATGGCTACACCTTC.

This clone was counted once. The chain employs TRBV15 and TRBJ1-6; no clear D. Trimming removed 1 base at V and 5 bases at J, with 9 bases between. The CDR3 consists of 15 residues. Germline CDR1 and CDR2: LNHNV and YYDKDF (reference sequence). CDR3 sequence: CATSRGRGDNSPLHF. For the CDR3, the DNA is TGTGCCACCAGCAGAGGGAGAGGTGATAATTCACCCCTCCACTTT.

The CDR3 DNA is TGTGCCAGCAGCCATCAGGGCTCGAACACTGAAGCTTTCTTT. It codes for CASSHQGSNTEAFF. This rearrangement joins TRBV3-1 (or the pseudogene TRBV3-2) to TRBJ1-1; D perhaps matches TRBD1 (5 bases). V was cut by 3 bases and J by 1 base, with 9 bases left in between. The V gene's germline CDR1 is LGHDT and CDR2 YNNKEL (reference sequence). CDR3 size: 14 residues.

The chain couples TRBV11-2 to TRBJ2-5, with unresolved D. Germline V lookup: CDR1 SGHAT, CDR2 FQNNGV. CDR3 length equals 13 residues. Trimming pared 1 base from V and 5 bases from J, leaving 8 bases between. CDR3 in amino acids: CASSLVMRETQYF. The CDR3 bases are TGTGCCAGCAGCTTAGTAATGCGGGAGACCCAGTACTTC. Drawing the rest from reference TRBV11-2 and TRBJ2-5, the complete variable domain is EAGVAQSPRYKIIEKRQSVAFWCNPISGHATLYWYQQILGQGPKLLIQFQNNGVVDDSQLPKDRFSAERLKGVDSTLKIQPAKLEDSAVYLCASSLVMRETQYFGPGTRLLVL.

The chain is built from TRBV7-2 and TRBJ2-7; tentatively, D is TRBD1 (5 bases). Germline V CDR1 and CDR2: SGHTA, FQGNSA. The CDR3 totals 13 residues. The V gene lost 6 bases and the J gene lost 3 bases, with 12 bases spanning the gap. The CDR3 loop reads CASRANQGYEQYF. In nucleotides, the CDR3 is TGTGCCAGCAGGGCTAACCAGGGCTACGAGCAGTACTTC.

The chain combines TRBV7-2 with TRBJ2-5; TRBD1 aligns across 11 bases. V gave up 5 bases and J gave up 5 bases; unmatched junction bases: 7. Germline CDR1 and CDR2: SGHTA and FQGNSA. The CDR3 totals 15 residues. CDR3 DNA sequence: TGTGCCAGCAGCCCTCGGACAGGGGGCGTCGAGACCCAGTACTTC. Encoded protein: CASSPRTGGVETQYF.

The rearrangement joins TRBV5-6 to TRBJ2-7, with a tentative D call TRBD2 (6 bases). V lost 0 bases, J lost 4 bases, and 14 bases lay in between. This CDR3 is built from 15 residues. The V gene's germline CDR1 is SGHDT and CDR2 YYEEEE. CDR3 DNA sequence: TGTGCCAGCAGCTTGGGGCCGGGACTTAGGTACGAGCAGTACTTC. Protein: CASSLGPGLRYEQYF.

The chain is built from TRBV7-3 and TRBJ2-1; 7 bases align to TRBD2. The germline CDR1 and CDR2 sequences are SGHTA and FQGTGA. The CDR3 consists of 15 residues. V was clipped by 5 bases and J by 9 bases; unmatched bases: 13. CDR3 sequence (DNA): TGTGCCAGCAGCCCCGCCAGGGTCCCGGGGGGTGAGCAGTTCTTC. Its protein product is CASSPARVPGGEQFF.

V gene TRBV7-3 combines with J gene TRBJ2-2; 12 nucleotides agree with TRBD2. The V and J ends lost 5 bases and 5 bases, in that order; junction bases with no gene match: 18. The CDR3 length is 20 residues. Germline CDR1 SGHTA, CDR2 FQGTGA. Here the CDR3 DNA reads TGTGCCAGCAGCCGACTCAATAGGACTACTAGCGGGGGGAGAACCGGGGAGCTGTTTTTT. Protein product: CASSRLNRTTSGGRTGELFF.

CDR3 loop: CASSYSPGAGDSYEQYF. In DNA form, the CDR3 reads TGTGCCAGCAGTTACTCCCCCGGAGCGGGAGACTCCTACGAGCAGTACTTC. V usage is TRBV6-2 or TRBV6-3 and J usage is TRBJ2-7, with 8 bases aligning to TRBD2. Germline V gene sequence: CDR1 MNHEY, CDR2 SVGEGT. The CDR3 is 17 residues long. The junction had 7 bases not matched to a gene; V was cut back by 0 bases and J by 0 bases.

The chain links TRBV11-2 to TRBJ2-1; 14 bases are shared with TRBD2. CDR3 length: 19 amino acids. CDR1 and CDR2 (germline): SGHAT, FQNNGV. V shed 0 bases, J shed 7 bases, and the junction held 11 bases outside the gene matches. CDR3 in DNA: TGTGCCAGCAGCTTAGATACGACTAGCGGGGGGGCAACGAGAAATGAGCAGTTCTTC. Translating gives CASSLDTTSGGATRNEQFF.